Here is one T cell receptor beta chain with its context. These data originate in a study of T cell changes during pregnancy in multiple sclerosis. The CDR3 consists of 14 residues. Germline CDR1 is SGHNT and CDR2 is YYREEE (reference sequence). Trimming removed 5 bases from V and 4 bases from J; junction bases left unmatched: 7. Clones were read by immunoSEQ multiplex PCR, and TCRdb kept only the in-frame ones, dropping some. The sample shows about 92,000 clones, approximately 92% of them seen only once. The sample was peripheral blood, taken in the first trimester of pregnancy. This receptor was taken from a female donor with multiple sclerosis, enrolled in a pregnancy study. The chain has TRBV5-4 and TRBJ1-2; 8 nucleotides match TRBD1. The CDR3 loop is CASRPGDRFYGYTF. Written as DNA, the CDR3 is TGTGCCAGCAGACCAGGGGACAGGTTCTATGGCTACACCTTC.